A single sample gave rise to the 5 T cell receptor beta chains below, sequenced in a study of blood T cell repertoires in COVID-19. Repertoires were generated with immunoSEQ multiplex PCR, while TCRdb's copy carries only in-frame clones and drops some. The data show 120,000 to 150,000 clones, 87% seen once. Material: peripheral blood. These receptors were collected from a woman aged 50 to 60 with acute or convalescent COVID-19.

This clone was seen just once. This chain joins TRBV4-2 and TRBJ2-3; TRBD2 matches at 10 bases. Germline CDR1 is LGHNA and CDR2 is YNFKEQ. With 5 bases clipped from V and 5 bases from J, the junction kept 4 bases outside the gene matches. The length of the CDR3 is 14 residues. The CDR3 DNA reads as TGTGCCAGCAGCACTAGCGGGGCTGTAGATACGCAGTATTTT. It specifies CASSTSGAVDTQYF.

V usage is TRBV24-1 and J usage is TRBJ2-3; possibly TRBD1 for D (7 bases). Germline values: CDR1 KGHDR, CDR2 SFDVKD. The CDR3 length is 19 residues. V shed 3 bases and J shed 2 bases, with 23 bases lying between them. CDR3: CATSDARGEDQFPTDTQYF. As DNA, the CDR3 is TGTGCCACCAGTGATGCCAGGGGGGAGGACCAGTTTCCCACAGATACGCAGTATTTT.

The chain joins TRBV7-2 to TRBJ2-1; 12 bases are a match to TRBD2. The CDR3 has 13 amino acids. After removal of 4 bases from V and 9 bases from J, the junction contained 1 base not matched to a gene. CDR1 and CDR2 (germline): SGHTA, FQGNSA. CDR3 sequence reads: CASSWTSGTEQFF. CDR3 coding DNA: TGTGCCAGCAGCTGGACTAGCGGGACTGAGCAGTTCTTC.

This chain joins TRBV7-6 and TRBJ2-1; D ambiguous. The CDR3 consists of 15 residues. Germline V gene data show CDR1 as SGHVS and CDR2 as FNYEAQ. Trimming removed 1 base at V and 0 bases at J, with 7 bases between. In nucleotides, the CDR3 is TGTGCCAGCAGCTTAGTAGCCAGCTCCTACAATGAGCAGTTCTTC. Translation gives CASSLVASSYNEQFF. Variable domain in full (rest from reference TRBV7-6 and TRBJ2-1): GAGVSQSPRYKVTKRGQDVALRCDPISGHVSLYWYRQALGQGPEFLTYFNYEAQQDKSGLPNDRFSAERPEGSISTLTIQRTEQRDSAMYRCASSLVASSYNEQFFGPGTRLTVL.

The J gene is TRBJ2-7, the V gene TRBV3-1 (or the pseudogene TRBV3-2); the match to TRBD1 covers 9 bases. This CDR3 is 16 amino acids long. Germline V gene sequence: CDR1 LGHDT, CDR2 YNNKEL (reference sequence). The junction had 10 bases not matched to a gene; V was cut back by 1 base and J by 6 bases. CDR3 nucleotide sequence: TGTGCCAGCAGCCAAGTTAAGGGACAGGGTTTGTTCGAGCAGTACTTC. This sequence encodes CASSQVKGQGLFEQYF.